This TCR beta chain emerged from a study of blood T cell repertoires in COVID-19. Study information: The study drew acute and convalescent COVID-19 samples from the United States, Italy and Spain. From T cells, B-cell-depleted T cells, or PBMCs came the material, which was cDNA or gDNA.

This clone was observed a handful of times. Original processing methods: Estimation of nucleated cell counts relied on the amplification of reference gene primers. Method: immunoSEQ multiplex PCR; TCRdb's copy keeps in-frame clones and lacks some. V, J and clone size were drawn from that table, and D and trimming were deduced from the DNA. This table holds over 200,000 clones, around 89% found once. V gave up 1 base and J gave up 4 bases, with 11 bases separating them. Germline-derived CDR1 and CDR2 are SGHRS and YFSETQ. This CDR3 has 14 amino acids. Material for sequencing was peripheral blood. The clonotype originates from a man in his 60s who had recovered from COVID-19. The rearrangement links TRBV5-1 to TRBJ1-2; D is ambiguous. CDR3 sequence: CASSLSALAYGYTF. In DNA form, the CDR3 reads TGCGCCAGCAGCTTGTCCGCCTTAGCCTATGGCTACACCTTC.